A single sample is the source of the 26 T cell receptor beta chains below, sequenced in a study of T cell changes during pregnancy in multiple sclerosis. Data came from immunoSEQ multiplex PCR; TCRdb stores just in-frame clones and leaves some out. The table includes about 57,000 clones, 92% detected once. The sample in question was CD4+ T cells from peripheral blood mononuclear cells, obtained in the second trimester of pregnancy. These receptors all come from a female donor with multiple sclerosis, enrolled in a pregnancy study.

The V and J genes are TRBV19 and TRBJ1-5; D is undetermined. The CDR3 is made up of 13 amino acids. V lost 4 bases and J lost 3, with 7 bases in between. Germline V gene data show CDR1 as LNHDA and CDR2 as SQIVND (reference sequence). As DNA, the CDR3 is TGTGCCAGTAGTAACCAGAACAATCAGCCCCAGCATTTT. Its translation: CASSNQNNQPQHF.

The V and J genes are TRBV5-1 and TRBJ2-2, with a possible D match to TRBD1 (5 bases). CDR1 and CDR2 (germline): SGHRS, YFSETQ. This CDR3 contains 14 residues. The germline V and J ends were trimmed by 4 bases and 2 bases, with 9 bases remaining between them. CDR3 loop: CASSPDINTGELFF. CDR3 nucleotides: TGCGCCAGCAGCCCGGACATAAACACCGGGGAGCTGTTTTTT.

The chain recombines TRBV5-4 with TRBJ2-7, with 10 bases identical to TRBD2. CDR1 SGHNT and CDR2 YYREEE come from the germline V gene (reference sequence). The CDR3 is 15 amino acids. J was trimmed by 5 bases and V by 4 bases; bases with no gene match: 9. The CDR3: CASSLPGLATHEQYF. The CDR3 DNA reads as TGTGCCAGCAGCCTGCCGGGACTAGCGACCCACGAGCAGTACTTC.

The chain couples TRBV7-2 to TRBJ2-1; TRBD2 agrees at 10 bases. The junction had 1 base not matched to a gene; V was cut back by 4 bases and J by 7 bases. Germline V gene sequence: CDR1 SGHTA, CDR2 FQGNSA. CDR3 length: 13 amino acids. CDR3 sequence reads: CASSSTSGNEQFF. CDR3 nucleotides: TGTGCCAGCAGCTCGACTAGCGGGAATGAGCAGTTCTTC.

This clone was found once. The chain has TRBV4-1 and TRBJ2-5, with D tentatively TRBD2 (6 bases). Looked up from germline, CDR1 is MGHRA and CDR2 is YSYEKL. The germline V and J ends were trimmed by 4 bases and 1 base, with 13 bases remaining between them. The CDR3 loop spans 15 amino acids. The CDR3 region is CASSPNLAAQETQYF. The CDR3 DNA is TGCGCCAGCAGCCCTAATTTAGCGGCCCAAGAGACCCAGTACTTC.

The chain recombines TRBV21-1 with TRBJ2-7; the table names TRBD2, a call not compared with the DNA. TRBV21-1 corresponds to a pseudogene. This CDR3 has 17 residues. Here the CDR3 reads CASSKPRASGGAYEQYF. The CDR3 region has the DNA TGTGCCAGCAGCAAACCCCGGGCTAGCGGGGGGGCCTACGAGCAGTACTTC.

The J gene is TRBJ2-1, the V gene TRBV29-1, with TRBD2 identical over 12 bases. Germline CDR1 SQVTM, CDR2 ANQGSEA. V was clipped by 7 bases and J by 5 bases; unmatched bases: 15. There are 17 residues in the CDR3. CDR3 in amino acids: CSAESPSGGAGHNEQFF. CDR3 bases: TGCAGCGCCGAAAGCCCTAGCGGGGGGGCGGGCCACAATGAGCAGTTCTTC.

V and J are TRBV7-7 and TRBJ2-1; 7 bases are a match to TRBD2. CDR3 length equals 16 residues. The ends lost 5 bases at V and 5 bases at J; junction bases unmatched: 12. The germline gives CDR1 SSHAT, CDR2 FNYEAQ (reference sequence). CDR3 loop: CASSKREGLGHNEQFF. The CDR3 DNA is TGTGCCAGCAGCAAAAGGGAGGGTCTAGGGCACAATGAGCAGTTCTTC.

The chain links TRBV7-6 to TRBJ1-2; 9 bases are a match to TRBD1. The V gene's germline CDR1 is SGHVS and CDR2 FNYEAQ. The CDR3 consists of 15 residues. Losses at the gene ends were 5 bases for V and 3 bases for J; bases not matched to a gene: 7. The DNA of the CDR3 is TGTGCCAGCAGCCCTACAGGGACAGGGTACTATGGCTACACCTTC. Its translation: CASSPTGTGYYGYTF.

This rearrangement joins TRBV11-2 to TRBJ1-3, with D possibly being TRBD1 (5 bases). The V end was cut by 5 bases, the J end by 3 bases, with 14 bases between. Germline lookup yields CDR1 SGHAT and CDR2 FQNNGV. The CDR3 contains 15 residues. DNA for the CDR3: TGTGCCAGCAGCCCCCAGGGTGGGTATGGAAACACCATATATTTT. It codes for CASSPQGGYGNTIYF. Together with reference TRBV11-2 and TRBJ1-3, the CDR3 gives the full variable domain: EAGVAQSPRYKIIEKRQSVAFWCNPISGHATLYWYQQILGQGPKLLIQFQNNGVVDDSQLPKDRFSAERLKGVDSTLKIQPAKLEDSAVYLCASSPQGGYGNTIYFGEGSWLTVV.

CDR3 in DNA: TGTGCCAGCAGCGTTTCTGCCCTTAGCTCCTACGAGCAGTACTTC. Its translation: CASSVSALSSYEQYF. The chain joins TRBV9 to TRBJ2-7, with D unresolved. CDR3 length: 15 residues. CDR1 and CDR2 (germline): SGDLS, YYNGEE. Trimming took off 2 bases at V and 0 bases at J, with 12 bases between the two ends.

The V and J genes are TRBV2 and TRBJ2-2; 7 nucleotides align to TRBD2. The germline CDR1 and CDR2 sequences are SNHLY and FYNNEI. The V gene end was trimmed by 0 bases and the J gene end by 5 bases; junction bases not matched to a gene: 3. CDR3 size: 15 residues. In nucleotides, the CDR3 is TGTGCCAGCAGTGAAGCCCTCGGGGGGACCGGGGAGCTGTTTTTT. Protein sequence: CASSEALGGTGELFF.

The gene calls are TRBV7-3 and TRBJ1-2, with 7 bases lining up with TRBD1. Germline CDR1 is SGHTA and CDR2 is FQGTGA. The CDR3 spans 16 residues. The junction had 8 bases not matched to a gene; V was cut back by 2 bases and J by 2 bases. The DNA of the CDR3 is TGTGCCAGCAGCTTAGGTCCGGGACAGACGAACTATGGCTACACCTTC. Translated: CASSLGPGQTNYGYTF.

The sample holds one count of this clone. This sequence joins TRBV27 and TRBJ2-7; TRBD2 aligns across 12 bases. The CDR3 consists of 14 residues. Germline CDR1 MNHEY, CDR2 SMNVEV (reference sequence). Trimming took 5 bases from V and 2 from J; bases not matched to a gene: 1. The CDR3 is CASSRTSGAYEQYF. Written as DNA, the CDR3 is TGTGCCAGCAGTAGGACTAGCGGGGCCTACGAGCAGTACTTC.

There are a few counts of this clone. This chain joins TRBV30 and TRBJ1-1; D may be TRBD1 (5 bases). V was clipped by 4 bases and J by 5 bases, with 14 bases between them. Germline-derived CDR1 and CDR2 are GTSNPN and SVGIG (reference sequence). The CDR3 covers 13 residues. The CDR3 bases are TGTGCCTGGAACGGGGCCCGGGGGACTGAAGCTTTCTTT. This translates into CAWNGARGTEAFF.

V usage is TRBV10-3 and J usage is TRBJ2-3, with TRBD2 matching over 11 bases. Losses at the gene ends were 0 bases for V and 2 bases for J; bases not matched to a gene: 1. In germline, CDR1 is ENHRY, CDR2 SYGVKD. This CDR3 region has 16 residues. DNA of the CDR3: TGTGCCATCAGTGAGTCGACTAGCGGGGACACAGATACGCAGTATTTT. Residues: CAISESTSGDTDTQYF.

The J gene is TRBJ1-6, the V gene TRBV10-3; 9 bases fit TRBD1. The CDR3 has 16 amino acids. Germline V CDR1 and CDR2: ENHRY, SYGVKD. V shed 0 bases, J shed 8 bases, and the junction held 5 bases outside the gene matches. This CDR3 is CAISESPTGGYSPLHF. CDR3 sequence (DNA): TGTGCCATCAGTGAGTCCCCCACAGGGGGCTATTCACCCCTCCACTTT.

The chain employs TRBV29-1 and TRBJ2-1, with TRBD1 matching 9 bases. CDR1 SQVTM and CDR2 ANQGSEA come from the germline V gene. The CDR3 runs 14 residues. J lost 1 base, V lost 6 bases, and 4 bases had no gene match. The CDR3 protein is CSVLGQGSYNEQFF. The CDR3 DNA reads as TGCAGCGTCCTCGGACAGGGGTCCTACAATGAGCAGTTCTTC.

The chain is built from TRBV5-5 and TRBJ1-1; 10 bases match TRBD1. Germline V gene lookup returns CDR1 SGHKS and CDR2 YYEKEE (reference sequence). CDR3 length equals 13 residues. The junction had 8 bases not matched to a gene; V was cut back by 5 bases and J by 10 bases. Written as DNA, the CDR3 is TGTGCCAGCAGTTCAGACAGGGGGCGACCAGCTTTCTTT. Translated: CASSSDRGRPAFF.

The chain couples TRBV2 to TRBJ1-6, with D hard to call. V was cut by 3 bases and J by 11 bases, with 5 bases left in between. The germline V gene encodes CDR1 SNHLY and CDR2 FYNNEI. The CDR3 consists of 11 residues. The CDR3 bases are TGTGCCAGCAGTGAGGAGACACCCCTCCACTTT. Encoded protein: CASSEETPLHF. The complete variable domain, with remaining parts taken from reference TRBV2 and TRBJ1-6, reads EPEVTQTPSHQVTQMGQEVILRCVPISNHLYFYWYRQILGQKVEFLVSFYNNEISEKSEIFDDQFSVERPDGSNFTLKIRSTKLEDSAMYFCASSEETPLHFGNGTRLTVT.

The V gene is TRBV28, the J gene TRBJ2-7; TRBD2 matches at 8 bases. This CDR3 spans 13 amino acids. The germline gives CDR1 MDHEN, CDR2 SYDVKM. V shed 6 bases, J shed 8 bases, and the junction held 9 bases outside the gene matches. CDR3 DNA sequence: TGTGCCAGCAGCGCGGGAGGCCCCTCTAAGCAGTACTTC. Translated: CASSAGGPSKQYF. Full variable domain (missing parts from reference TRBV28 and TRBJ2-7): DVKVTQSSRYLVKRTGEKVFLECVQDMDHENMFWYRQDPGLGLRLIYFSYDVKMKEKGDIPEGYSVSREKKERFSLILESASTNQTSMYLCASSAGGPSKQYFGPGTRLTVT.

The DNA of the CDR3 is TGTGCCAGCAGACTAAAGACAGGTCAAGATACGCAGTATTTT. Encoded protein: CASRLKTGQDTQYF. The gene calls are TRBV2 and TRBJ2-3; weak D call: TRBD1 (6 bases). The V and J ends lost 6 bases and 5 bases respectively, with 15 bases between them. CDR3 length: 14 amino acids. Germline V gene lookup returns CDR1 SNHLY and CDR2 FYNNEI.

The rearrangement uses TRBV30 and TRBJ2-2, with D uncertain. Germline V gene sequence: CDR1 GTSNPN, CDR2 SVGIG (reference sequence). Trimming took off 3 bases at V and 4 bases at J, with 9 bases between the two ends. This CDR3 is built from 13 residues. The CDR3 coding sequence is TGTGCCTGGAGCTCGACATCCACCGGGGAGCTGTTTTTT. Its protein product is CAWSSTSTGELFF.

The rearrangement joins TRBV5-4 to TRBJ2-7; 11 bases line up with TRBD2. J gave up 6 bases and V 0 bases, and 8 bases lay outside the gene matches. This CDR3 spans 16 amino acids. In germline, CDR1 is SGHNT, CDR2 YYREEE (reference sequence). The CDR3 region has the DNA TGTGCCAGCAGCTTGGGGGGAACTAGCGGGAGTGCCGAGCAGTACTTC. The encoded protein is CASSLGGTSGSAEQYF.

V and J are TRBV19 and TRBJ1-2; possible D gene TRBD1, 5 bases. Germline V lookup: CDR1 LNHDA, CDR2 SQIVND (reference sequence). Trimming cost V 10 bases and J 5 bases, with 20 bases left between them. The CDR3 length is 14 residues. The CDR3 DNA follows: TGTGCCACGCAAGACAGTCACTGGATGTATGGCTACACCTTC. Its protein product is CATQDSHWMYGYTF.

This clone was detected once. The chain couples TRBV6-5 to TRBJ2-5; D gene ambiguous. The CDR3 length is 15 residues. V lost 0 bases and J 1 base, leaving 9 bases between the germline ends. CDR1 is MNHEY and CDR2 is SVGAGI in the germline V gene. The CDR3 here is CASSYSAGTQETQYF. The CDR3 coding sequence is TGTGCCAGCAGTTACTCGGCAGGTACCCAAGAGACCCAGTACTTC.